This T cell receptor beta chain came from a study of blood T cells in healthy people across ages. Points from the study as a whole: While age rose, TCR beta diversity per million T cells dropped in a roughly linear way.

Using a J-beta primer mix together with a sample-barcoded 5' primer, a second PCR was run for about 6 to 11 cycles. The authors tagged each cDNA molecule using a template-switch adaptor with 12 random nucleotides. TCRdb re-derived calls from the 5' RACE reads in MiXCR, one entry per CDR3 protein. Of some 700,000 distinct CDR3 sequences detected, 22% appear once; the ten largest clones hold around 21%. Isolation yielded PBMCs, at least 6 million per sample, in every case. The amount of total RNA extracted per sample was at least 6 micrograms. About this clonotype itself: The target antigen is unknown.

The CDR3 has 13 residues. V was clipped by 6 bases and J by 8 bases; unmatched bases: 9. The clonotype was recovered from a man aged 70 or older in good health. The sequencing input was blood. This chain links TRBV12-3 or TRBV12-4 with TRBJ1-2, with TRBD1 identical over 7 bases. The CDR3 loop reads CASRPDRERGYTF. The CDR3 DNA is TGTGCCAGCAGGCCCGACAGGGAACGAGGCTACACCTTC.